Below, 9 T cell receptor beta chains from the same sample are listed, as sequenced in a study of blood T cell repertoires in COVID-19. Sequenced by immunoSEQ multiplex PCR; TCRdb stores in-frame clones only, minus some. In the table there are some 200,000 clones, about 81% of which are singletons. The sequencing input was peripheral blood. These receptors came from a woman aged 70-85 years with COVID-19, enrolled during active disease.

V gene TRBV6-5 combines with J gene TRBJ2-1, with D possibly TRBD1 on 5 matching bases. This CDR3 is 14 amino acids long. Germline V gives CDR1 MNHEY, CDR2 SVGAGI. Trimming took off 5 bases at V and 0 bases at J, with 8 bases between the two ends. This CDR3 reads CASSRGRSYNEQFF. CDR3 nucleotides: TGTGCCAGCAGTAGGGGTCGCTCCTACAATGAGCAGTTCTTC.

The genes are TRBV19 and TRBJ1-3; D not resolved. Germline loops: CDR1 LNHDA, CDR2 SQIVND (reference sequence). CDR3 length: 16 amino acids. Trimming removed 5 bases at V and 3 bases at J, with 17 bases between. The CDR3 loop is CASSPMFGGFGNTIYF. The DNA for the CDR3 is TGTGCCAGTAGTCCCATGTTTGGCGGTTTTGGAAACACCATATATTTT.

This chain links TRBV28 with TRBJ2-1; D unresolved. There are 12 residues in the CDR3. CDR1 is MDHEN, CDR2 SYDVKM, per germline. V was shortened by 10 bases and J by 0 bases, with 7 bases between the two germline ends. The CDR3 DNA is TGTGCCACCATCAGCTCCTACAATGAGCAGTTCTTC. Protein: CATISSYNEQFF.

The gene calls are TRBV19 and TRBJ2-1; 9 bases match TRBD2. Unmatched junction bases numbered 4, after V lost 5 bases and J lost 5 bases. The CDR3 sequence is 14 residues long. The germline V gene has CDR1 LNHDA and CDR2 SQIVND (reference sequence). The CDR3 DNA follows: TGTGCCAGTAGTTGGACTAGCGTAAACAATGAGCAGTTCTTC. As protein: CASSWTSVNNEQFF.

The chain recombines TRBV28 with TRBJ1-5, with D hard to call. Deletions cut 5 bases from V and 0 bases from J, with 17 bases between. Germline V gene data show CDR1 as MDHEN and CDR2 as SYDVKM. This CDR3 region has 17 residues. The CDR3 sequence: CASSPPTQGYSNQPQHF. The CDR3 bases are TGTGCCAGCAGTCCGCCGACACAAGGATATAGCAATCAGCCCCAGCATTTT.

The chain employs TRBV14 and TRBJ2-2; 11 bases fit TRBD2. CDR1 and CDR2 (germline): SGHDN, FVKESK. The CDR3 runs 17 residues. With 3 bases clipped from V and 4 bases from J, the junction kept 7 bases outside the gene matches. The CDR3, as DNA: TGTGCCAGCAGCCACCGAAGACTAGCGGGGATCACCGGGGAGCTGTTTTTT. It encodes CASSHRRLAGITGELFF.

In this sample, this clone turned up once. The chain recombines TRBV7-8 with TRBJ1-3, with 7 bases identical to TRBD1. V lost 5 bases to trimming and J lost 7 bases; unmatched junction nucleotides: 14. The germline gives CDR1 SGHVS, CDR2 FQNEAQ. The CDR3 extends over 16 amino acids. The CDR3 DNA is TGTGCCAGCAGCGCTAGCTCTGGACAGGTGGCGAACACCATATATTTT. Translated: CASSASSGQVANTIYF.

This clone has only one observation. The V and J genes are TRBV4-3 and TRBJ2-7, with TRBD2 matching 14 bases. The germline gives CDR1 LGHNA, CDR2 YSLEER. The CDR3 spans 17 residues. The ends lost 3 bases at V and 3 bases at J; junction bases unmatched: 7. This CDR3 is CASSQGLAGAHGYEQYF. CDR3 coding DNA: TGCGCCAGCAGCCAGGGACTAGCGGGAGCTCACGGCTACGAGCAGTACTTC.

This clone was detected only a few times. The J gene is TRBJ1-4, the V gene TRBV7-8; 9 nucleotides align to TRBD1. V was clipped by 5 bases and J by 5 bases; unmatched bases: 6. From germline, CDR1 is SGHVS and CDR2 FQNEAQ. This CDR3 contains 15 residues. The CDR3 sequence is CASSIQDRGNEKLFF. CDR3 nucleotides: TGTGCCAGCAGCATCCAGGACAGGGGCAATGAAAAACTGTTTTTT.